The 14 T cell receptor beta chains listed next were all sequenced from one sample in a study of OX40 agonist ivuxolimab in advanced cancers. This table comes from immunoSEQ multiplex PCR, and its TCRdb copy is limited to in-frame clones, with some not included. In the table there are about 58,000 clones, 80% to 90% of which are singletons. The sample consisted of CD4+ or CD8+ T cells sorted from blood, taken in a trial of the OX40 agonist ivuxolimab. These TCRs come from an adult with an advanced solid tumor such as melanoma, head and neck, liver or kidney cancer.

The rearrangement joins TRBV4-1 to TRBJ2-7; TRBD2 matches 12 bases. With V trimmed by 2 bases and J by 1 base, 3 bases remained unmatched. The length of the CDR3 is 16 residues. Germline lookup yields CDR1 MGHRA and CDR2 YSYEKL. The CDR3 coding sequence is TGCGCCAGCAGCCAACTACTAGCGGGGGGATCCTACGAGCAGTACTTC. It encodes CASSQLLAGGSYEQYF.

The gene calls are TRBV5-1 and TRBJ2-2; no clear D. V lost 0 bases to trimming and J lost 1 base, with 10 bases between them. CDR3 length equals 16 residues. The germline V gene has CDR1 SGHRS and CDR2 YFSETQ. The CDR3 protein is CASSLELPENTGELFF. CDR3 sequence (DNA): TGCGCCAGCAGCTTGGAACTACCTGAGAACACCGGGGAGCTGTTTTTT.

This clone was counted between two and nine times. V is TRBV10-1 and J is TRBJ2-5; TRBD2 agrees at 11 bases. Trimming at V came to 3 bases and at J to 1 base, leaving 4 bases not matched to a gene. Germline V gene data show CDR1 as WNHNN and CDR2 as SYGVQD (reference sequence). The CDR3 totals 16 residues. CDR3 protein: CASSDASGGPQETQYF. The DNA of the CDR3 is TGCGCCAGCAGTGACGCTAGCGGGGGGCCCCAAGAGACCCAGTACTTC.

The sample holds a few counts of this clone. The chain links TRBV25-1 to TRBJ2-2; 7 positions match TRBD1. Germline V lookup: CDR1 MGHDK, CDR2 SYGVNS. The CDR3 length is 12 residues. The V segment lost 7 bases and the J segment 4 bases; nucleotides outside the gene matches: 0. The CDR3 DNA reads TGTGCCAGCAACAGGGGCACCGGGGAGCTGTTTTTT. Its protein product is CASNRGTGELFF.

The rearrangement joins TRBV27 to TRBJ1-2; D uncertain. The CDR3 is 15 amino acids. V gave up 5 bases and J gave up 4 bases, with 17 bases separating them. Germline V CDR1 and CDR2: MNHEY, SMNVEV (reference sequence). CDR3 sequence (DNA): TGTGCCAGCAGTCCGAGTACAGCGATATTCTATGGCTACACCTTC. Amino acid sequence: CASSPSTAIFYGYTF.

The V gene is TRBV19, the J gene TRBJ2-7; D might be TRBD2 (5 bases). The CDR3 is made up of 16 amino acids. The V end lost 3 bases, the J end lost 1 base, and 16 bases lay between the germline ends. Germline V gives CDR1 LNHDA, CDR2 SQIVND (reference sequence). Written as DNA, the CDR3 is TGTGCCAGTAGTATGCGGTCCGGGAACCCATCCTACGAGCAGTACTTC. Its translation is CASSMRSGNPSYEQYF.

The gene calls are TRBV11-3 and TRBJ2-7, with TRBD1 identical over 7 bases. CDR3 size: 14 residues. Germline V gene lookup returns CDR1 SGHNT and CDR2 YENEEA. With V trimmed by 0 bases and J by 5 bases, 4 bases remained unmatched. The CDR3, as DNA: TGTGCCAGCAGCTTAGACGGGACAGCTCACGAGCAGTACTTC. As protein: CASSLDGTAHEQYF.

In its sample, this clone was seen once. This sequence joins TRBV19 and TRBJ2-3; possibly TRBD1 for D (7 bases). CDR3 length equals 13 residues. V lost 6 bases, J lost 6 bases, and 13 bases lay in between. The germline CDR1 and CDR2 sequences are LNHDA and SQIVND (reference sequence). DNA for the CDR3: TGTGCCAGTAGAAGGACAGGAGGGGATACGCAGTATTTT. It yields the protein CASRRTGGDTQYF.

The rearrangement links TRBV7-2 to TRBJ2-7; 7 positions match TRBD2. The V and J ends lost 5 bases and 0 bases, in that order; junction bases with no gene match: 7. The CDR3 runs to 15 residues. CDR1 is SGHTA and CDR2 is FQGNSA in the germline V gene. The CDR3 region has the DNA TGTGCCAGCAGCGGTCAAGCGGGGTCCTCCTACGAGCAGTACTTC. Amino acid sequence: CASSGQAGSSYEQYF.

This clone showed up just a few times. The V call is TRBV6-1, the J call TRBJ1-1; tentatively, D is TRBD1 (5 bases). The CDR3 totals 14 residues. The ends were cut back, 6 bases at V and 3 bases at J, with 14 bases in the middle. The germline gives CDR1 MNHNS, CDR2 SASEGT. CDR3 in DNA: TGTGCCAGCAGGGGACGGGTAAGGGACACTGAAGCTTTCTTT. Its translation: CASRGRVRDTEAFF.

This CDR3 reads CATSAGRGGKSNEQFF. DNA for the CDR3: TGTGCCACCAGCGCTGGGCGGGGGGGGAAATCCAATGAGCAGTTCTTC. The genes are TRBV15 and TRBJ2-1, with TRBD2 matching over 9 bases. Germline CDR1 and CDR2: LNHNV and YYDKDF (reference sequence). Trimming took 5 bases from V and 6 from J; bases not matched to a gene: 11. This CDR3 region has 16 residues. Full variable domain (missing parts from reference TRBV15 and TRBJ2-1): DAMVIQNPRYQVTQFGKPVTLSCSQTLNHNVMYWYQQKSSQAPKLLFHYYDKDFNNEADTPDNFQSRRPNTSFCFLDIRSPGLGDTAMYLCATSAGRGGKSNEQFFGPGTRLTVL.

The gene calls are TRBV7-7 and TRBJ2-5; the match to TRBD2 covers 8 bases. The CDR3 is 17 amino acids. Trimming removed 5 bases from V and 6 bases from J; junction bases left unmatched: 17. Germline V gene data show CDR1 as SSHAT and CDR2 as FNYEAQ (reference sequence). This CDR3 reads CASSPSAPGGGFKTQYF. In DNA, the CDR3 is TGTGCCAGCAGCCCATCGGCCCCCGGGGGGGGGTTTAAGACCCAGTACTTC. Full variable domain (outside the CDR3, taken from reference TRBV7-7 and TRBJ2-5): GAGVSQSPRYKVTKRGQDVTLRCDPISSHATLYWYQQALGQGPEFLTYFNYEAQPDKSGLPSDRFSAERPEGSISTLTIQRTEQRDSAMYRCASSPSAPGGGFKTQYFGPGTRLLVL.

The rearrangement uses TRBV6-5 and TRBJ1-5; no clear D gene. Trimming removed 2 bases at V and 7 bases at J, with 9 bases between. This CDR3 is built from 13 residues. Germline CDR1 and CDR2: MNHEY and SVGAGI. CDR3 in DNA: TGTGCCAGCAGTTACCGAGCTGGCCAGCCCCAGCATTTT. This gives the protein CASSYRAGQPQHF.

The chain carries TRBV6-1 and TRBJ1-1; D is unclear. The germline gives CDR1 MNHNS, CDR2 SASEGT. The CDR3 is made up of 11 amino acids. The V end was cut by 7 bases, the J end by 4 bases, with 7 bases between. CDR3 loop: CASKESTEAFF. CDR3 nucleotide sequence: TGTGCCAGCAAAGAATCCACTGAAGCTTTCTTT.